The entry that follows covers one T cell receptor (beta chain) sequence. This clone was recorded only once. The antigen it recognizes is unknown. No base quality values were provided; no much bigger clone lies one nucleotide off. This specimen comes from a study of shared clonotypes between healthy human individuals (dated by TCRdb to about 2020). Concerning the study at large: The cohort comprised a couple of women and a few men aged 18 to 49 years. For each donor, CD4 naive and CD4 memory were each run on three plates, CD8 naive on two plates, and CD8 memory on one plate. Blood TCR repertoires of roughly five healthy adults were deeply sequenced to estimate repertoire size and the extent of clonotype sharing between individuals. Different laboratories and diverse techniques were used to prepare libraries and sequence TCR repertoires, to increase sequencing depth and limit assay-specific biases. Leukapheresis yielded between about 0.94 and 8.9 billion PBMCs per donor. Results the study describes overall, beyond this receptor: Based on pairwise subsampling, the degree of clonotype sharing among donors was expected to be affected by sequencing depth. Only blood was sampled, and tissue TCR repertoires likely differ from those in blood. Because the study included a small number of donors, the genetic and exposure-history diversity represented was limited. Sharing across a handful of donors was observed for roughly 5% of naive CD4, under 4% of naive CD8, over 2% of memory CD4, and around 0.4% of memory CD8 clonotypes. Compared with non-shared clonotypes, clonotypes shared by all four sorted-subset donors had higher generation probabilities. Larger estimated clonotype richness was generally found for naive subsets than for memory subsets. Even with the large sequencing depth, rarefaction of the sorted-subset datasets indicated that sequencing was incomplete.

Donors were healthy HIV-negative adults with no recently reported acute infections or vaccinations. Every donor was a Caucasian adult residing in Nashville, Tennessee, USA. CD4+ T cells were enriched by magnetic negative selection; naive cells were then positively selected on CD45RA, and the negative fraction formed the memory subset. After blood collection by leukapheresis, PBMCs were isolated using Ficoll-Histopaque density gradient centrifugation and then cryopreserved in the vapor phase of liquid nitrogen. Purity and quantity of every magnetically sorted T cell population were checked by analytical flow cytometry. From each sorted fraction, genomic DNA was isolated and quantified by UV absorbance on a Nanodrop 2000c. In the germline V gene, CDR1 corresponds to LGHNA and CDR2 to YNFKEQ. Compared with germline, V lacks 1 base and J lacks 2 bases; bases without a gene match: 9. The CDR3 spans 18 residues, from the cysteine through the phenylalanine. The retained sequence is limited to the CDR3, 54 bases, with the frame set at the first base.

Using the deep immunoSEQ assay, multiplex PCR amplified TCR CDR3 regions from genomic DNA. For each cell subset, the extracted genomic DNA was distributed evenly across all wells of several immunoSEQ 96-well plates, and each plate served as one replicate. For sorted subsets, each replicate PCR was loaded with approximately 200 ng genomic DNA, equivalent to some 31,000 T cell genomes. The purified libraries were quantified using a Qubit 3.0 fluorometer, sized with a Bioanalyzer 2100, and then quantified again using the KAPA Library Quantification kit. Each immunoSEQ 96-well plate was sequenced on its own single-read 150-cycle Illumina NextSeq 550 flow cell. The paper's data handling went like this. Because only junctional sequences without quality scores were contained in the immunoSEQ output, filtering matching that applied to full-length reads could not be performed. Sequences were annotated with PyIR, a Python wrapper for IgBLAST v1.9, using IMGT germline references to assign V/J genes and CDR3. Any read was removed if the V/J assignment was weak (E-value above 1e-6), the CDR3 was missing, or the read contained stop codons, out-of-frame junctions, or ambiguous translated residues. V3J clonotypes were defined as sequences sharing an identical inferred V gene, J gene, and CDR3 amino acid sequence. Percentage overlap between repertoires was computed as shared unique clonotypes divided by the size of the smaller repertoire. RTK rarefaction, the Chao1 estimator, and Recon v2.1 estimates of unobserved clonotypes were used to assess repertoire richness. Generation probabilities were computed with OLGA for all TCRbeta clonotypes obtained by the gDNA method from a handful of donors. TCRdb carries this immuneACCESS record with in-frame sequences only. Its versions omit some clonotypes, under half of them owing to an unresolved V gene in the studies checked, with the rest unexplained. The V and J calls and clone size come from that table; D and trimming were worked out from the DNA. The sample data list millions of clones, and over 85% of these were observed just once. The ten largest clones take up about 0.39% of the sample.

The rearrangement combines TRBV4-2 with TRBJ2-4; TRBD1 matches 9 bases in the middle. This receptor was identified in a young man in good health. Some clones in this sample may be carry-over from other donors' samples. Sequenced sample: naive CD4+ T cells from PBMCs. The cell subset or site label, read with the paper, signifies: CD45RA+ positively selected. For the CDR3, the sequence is CASSQVGLQGATKNIQYF. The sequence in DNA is TGTGCCAGCAGCCAAGTTGGCCTACAGGGGGCAACCAAAAACATTCAGTACTTC.